This T cell receptor beta chain appears in the sequencing data of a study of cytomegalovirus exposure and HLA in healthy donors. About the research overall: The study placed approximately 80% of its approximately 400 genotyped donors in the Caucasian-associated ancestry cluster.

V lost 4 bases and J lost 3; bases outside the gene matches: 7. The germline V gene encodes CDR1 SGHVS and CDR2 FNYEAQ. The CDR3 loop spans 17 amino acids. With respect to this clone: Its antigen remains unknown.

Findings and limits, study-wide: In a later analysis, DRB1 alleles had the most associated TCRs; HLA-C alleles the fewest. What a later analysis reportedly showed was that an Asian-associated ancestry cluster had fewer N-insertions than the roughly 700-donor mean.

Researchers ran the PCR with 60 Vbeta and 13 Jbeta primers. The data were produced by immunoSEQ multiplex PCR, yet TCRdb's version contains in-frame clones alone and is incomplete. The table lists 150,000 to 200,000 clones, around four fifths of them singletons. The specimen was PBMCs. The chain is built from TRBV7-6 and TRBJ2-2; 11 nucleotides agree with TRBD2. The TCR originated in a female donor in good health and CMV-seronegative. The DNA of the CDR3 is TGTGCCAGCAGCTCTTCACTAGCGGGGGATGACACCGGGGAGCTGTTTTTT. Protein product: CASSSSLAGDDTGELFF.